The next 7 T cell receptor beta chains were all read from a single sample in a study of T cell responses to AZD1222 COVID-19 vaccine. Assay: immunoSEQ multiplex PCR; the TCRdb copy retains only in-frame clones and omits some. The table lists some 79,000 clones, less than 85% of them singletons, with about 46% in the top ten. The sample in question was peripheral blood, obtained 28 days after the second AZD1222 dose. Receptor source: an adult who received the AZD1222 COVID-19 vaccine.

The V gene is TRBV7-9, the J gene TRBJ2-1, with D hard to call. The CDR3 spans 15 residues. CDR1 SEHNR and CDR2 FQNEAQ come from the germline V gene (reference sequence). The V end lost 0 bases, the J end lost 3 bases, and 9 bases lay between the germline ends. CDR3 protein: CASSLAPSYYNEQFF. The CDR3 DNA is TGTGCCAGCAGCTTAGCGCCGTCTTACTACAATGAGCAGTTCTTC.

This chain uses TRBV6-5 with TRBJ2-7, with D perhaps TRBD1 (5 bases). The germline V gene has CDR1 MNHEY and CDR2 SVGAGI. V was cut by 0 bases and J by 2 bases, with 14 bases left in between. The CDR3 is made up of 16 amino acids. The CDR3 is CASSYSTATVTYEQYF. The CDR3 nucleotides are TGTGCCAGCAGTTACTCGACCGCGACAGTTACCTACGAGCAGTACTTC.

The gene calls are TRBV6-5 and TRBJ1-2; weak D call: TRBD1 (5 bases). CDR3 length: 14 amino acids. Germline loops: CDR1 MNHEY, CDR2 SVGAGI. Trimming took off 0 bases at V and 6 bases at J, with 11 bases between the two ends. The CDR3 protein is CASSYSQGLDGYTF. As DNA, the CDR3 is TGTGCCAGCAGTTACTCTCAGGGTTTGGATGGCTACACCTTC.

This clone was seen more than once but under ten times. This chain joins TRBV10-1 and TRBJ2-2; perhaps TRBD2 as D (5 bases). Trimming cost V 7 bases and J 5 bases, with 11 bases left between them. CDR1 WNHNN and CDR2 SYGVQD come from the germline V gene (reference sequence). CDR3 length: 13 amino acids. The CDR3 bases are TGCGCCAGCACCGGGGTACTAACCGGGGAGCTGTTTTTT. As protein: CASTGVLTGELFF.

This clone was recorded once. This CDR3 reads CASSLADEQETQYF. In nucleotides, the CDR3 is TGTGCCAGCAGCTTGGCCGACGAGCAAGAGACCCAGTACTTC. The chain employs TRBV5-6 and TRBJ2-5; D uncertain. This CDR3 is 14 amino acids long. V shed 0 bases and J shed 2 bases, with 8 bases lying between them. The germline gives CDR1 SGHDT, CDR2 YYEEEE.

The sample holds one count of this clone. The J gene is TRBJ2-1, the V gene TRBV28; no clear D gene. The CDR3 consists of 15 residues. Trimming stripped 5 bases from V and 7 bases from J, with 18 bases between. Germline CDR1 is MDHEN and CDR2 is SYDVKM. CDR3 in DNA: TGTGCCAGCAGTCCCCTCACCAGCGCTATTAATGAGCAGTTCTTC. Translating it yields CASSPLTSAINEQFF.

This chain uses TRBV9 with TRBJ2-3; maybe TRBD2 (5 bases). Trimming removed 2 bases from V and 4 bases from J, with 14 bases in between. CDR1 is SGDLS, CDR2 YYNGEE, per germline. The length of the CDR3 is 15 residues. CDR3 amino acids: CASSVDLRGPDTQYF. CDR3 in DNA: TGTGCCAGCAGCGTGGACTTACGTGGTCCAGATACGCAGTATTTT.